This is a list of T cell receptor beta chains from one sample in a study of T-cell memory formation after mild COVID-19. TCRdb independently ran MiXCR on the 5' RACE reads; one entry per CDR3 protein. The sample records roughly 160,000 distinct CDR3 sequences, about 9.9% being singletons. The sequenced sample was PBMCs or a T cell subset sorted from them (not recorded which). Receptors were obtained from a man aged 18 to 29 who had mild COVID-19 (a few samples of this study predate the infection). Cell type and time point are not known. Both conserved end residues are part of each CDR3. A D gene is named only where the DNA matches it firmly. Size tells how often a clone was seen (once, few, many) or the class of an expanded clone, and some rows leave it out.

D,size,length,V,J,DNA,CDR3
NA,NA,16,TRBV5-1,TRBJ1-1,TGCGCCAGCAGCTTCATTTCGACAGGTAGGAACACTGAAGCTTTCTTT,CASSFISTGRNTEAFF
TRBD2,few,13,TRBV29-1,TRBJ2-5,TGCAGCGTTGAGGTCGGGGGGGTAGAGACCCAGTACTTC,CSVEVGGVETQYF
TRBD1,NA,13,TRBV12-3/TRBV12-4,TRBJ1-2,TGTGCCAGCAGTCCCACAGGGGGCAATGGCTACACCTTC,CASSPTGGNGYTF
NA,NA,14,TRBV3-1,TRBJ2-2,TGTGCCAGCAGCCAAGAAGGGGGACCCGGGGAGCTGTTTTTT,CASSQEGGPGELFF
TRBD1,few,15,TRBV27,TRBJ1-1,TGTGCCAGCAGTACCCACGGGACAGGGAACACTGAAGCTTTCTTT,CASSTHGTGNTEAFF
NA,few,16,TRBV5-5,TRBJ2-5,TGTGCCAGCAGCTTGAGGGGACGTCTGGGGATGGAGACCCAGTACTTC,CASSLRGRLGMETQYF
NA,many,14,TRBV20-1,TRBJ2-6,TGCAGTGCTCCAATGAGCTCTGGGGCCAACGTCCTGACTTTC,CSAPMSSGANVLTF
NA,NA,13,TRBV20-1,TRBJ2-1,TGCAGTGCTAGAGATAGGTCCCCGGGACTGCAGTTCTTC,CSARDRSPGLQFF
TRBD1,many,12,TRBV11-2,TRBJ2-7,TGTGCCAGCAGCTTAGGGACAGGCGAGCAGTACTTC,CASSLGTGEQYF
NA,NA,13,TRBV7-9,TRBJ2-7,TGTGCCAGTTCAGGGGTCCAACTCTACGAGCAGTACTTC,CASSGVQLYEQYF
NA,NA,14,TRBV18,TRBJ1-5,TGTGCCAGCTCTCTGGAGGGGGGAGGCCAGCCCCAGCATTTT,CASSLEGGGQPQHF
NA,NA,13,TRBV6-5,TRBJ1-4,TGTGCCAGCAGCCGCACACGGGTGGAAAAACTGTTTTTT,CASSRTRVEKLFF
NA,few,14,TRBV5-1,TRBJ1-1,TGCGCCAGCAGCGGGGGACAAAAGAACACTGAAGCTTTCTTT,CASSGGQKNTEAFF
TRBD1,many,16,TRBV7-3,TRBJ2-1,TGTGCCAGCAGCTTGATGACAGGGAAGAGATACAATGAGCAGTTCTTC,CASSLMTGKRYNEQFF
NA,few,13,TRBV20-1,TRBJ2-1,TGCAGTGCTGAAGGGGGGATATACAATGAGCAGTTCTTC,CSAEGGIYNEQFF
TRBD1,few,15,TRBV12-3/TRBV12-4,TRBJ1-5,TGTGCCAGCAGGAGGGACAGGGAATGGCTTCAGCCCCAGCATTTT,CASRRDREWLQPQHF
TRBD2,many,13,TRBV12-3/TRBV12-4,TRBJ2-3,TGTGCCAGCAGTCAGCGGGGAGGAGATACGCAGTATTTT,CASSQRGGDTQYF
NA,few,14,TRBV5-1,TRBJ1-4,TGCGCCAGCAGCTTGGGGGGGGGTAATGAAAAACTGTTTTTT,CASSLGGGNEKLFF
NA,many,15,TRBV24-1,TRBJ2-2,TGTGCCACCAGTGATTTGGGGGGAGACACCGGGGAGCTGTTTTTT,CATSDLGGDTGELFF
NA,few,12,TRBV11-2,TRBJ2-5,TGTGCCAGCAGGAGGGTCGGGGAGACCCAGTACTTC,CASRRVGETQYF
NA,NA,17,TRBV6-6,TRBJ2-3,TGTGCCAGCAGTTATGATGGCAGGGGAAGAAGCACAGATACGCAGTATTTT,CASSYDGRGRSTDTQYF
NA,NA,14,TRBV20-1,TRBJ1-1,TGCAGTGCTAGTCGGACTCTCAAGACAGGAGGGGCTTTCTTT,CSASRTLKTGGAFF
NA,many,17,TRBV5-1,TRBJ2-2,TGCGCCAGCAGCCAACAGCCGACAGGACTGAACACCGGGGAGCTGTTTTTT,CASSQQPTGLNTGELFF
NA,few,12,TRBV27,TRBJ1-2,TGTGCCAGCCGGCAGGGGTCATATGGCTACACCTTC,CASRQGSYGYTF
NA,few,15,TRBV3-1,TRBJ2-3,TGTGCCAGCCCCCGGCGGGACACCGAGGTGGATACGCAGTATTTT,CASPRRDTEVDTQYF
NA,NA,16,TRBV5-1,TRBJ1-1,TGCGCCAGCAGCTTAGGGATAGGGACTGCGAACACTGAAGCTTTCTTT,CASSLGIGTANTEAFF
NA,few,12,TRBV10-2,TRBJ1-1,TGCGCCAGCAGTGAGTCCAACACTGAAGCTTTCTTT,CASSESNTEAFF
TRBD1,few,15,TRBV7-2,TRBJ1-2,TGTGCCAGCAGCGGAAGGACAGGGGGAAACTATGGCTACACCTTC,CASSGRTGGNYGYTF
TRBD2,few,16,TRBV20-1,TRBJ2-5,TGCAGTGCTAGAGATGGGGTAGCGGGGGCCCAAGAGACCCAGTACTTC,CSARDGVAGAQETQYF
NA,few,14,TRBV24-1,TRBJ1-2,TGTGCCATATCCTCGGCAGGGAGTATCTATGGCTACACCTTC,CAISSAGSIYGYTF
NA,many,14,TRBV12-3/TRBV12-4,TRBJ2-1,TGTGCCAGCAGCCACCGGGACCGCGGGCATGAGCAGTTCTTC,CASSHRDRGHEQFF
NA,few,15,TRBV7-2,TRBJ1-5,TGTGCCAGCAGCAAAGATAGGGGACCAGACAAGCCCCAGCATTTT,CASSKDRGPDKPQHF
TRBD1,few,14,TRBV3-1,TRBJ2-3,TGTGCCAGCAGCCAGACAGGGGCCCCAGATACGCAGTATTTT,CASSQTGAPDTQYF
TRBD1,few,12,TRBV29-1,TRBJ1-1,TGCAGCGGAGACAGGGGGACCACTGAAGCTTTCTTT,CSGDRGTTEAFF
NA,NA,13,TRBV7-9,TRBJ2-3,TGTGCCAGCAGCCAGGACCCCACAGATACGCAGTATTTT,CASSQDPTDTQYF
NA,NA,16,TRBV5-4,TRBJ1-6,TGTGCCAGCAGCTTCGCCGGGAGCTCCTATAATTCACCCCTCCACTTT,CASSFAGSSYNSPLHF
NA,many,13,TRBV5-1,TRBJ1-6,TGCGCCAGCAGCTCCAGGGAAAATTCACCCCTCCACTTT,CASSSRENSPLHF
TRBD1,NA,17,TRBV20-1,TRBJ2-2,TGCAGTGCTAGATCGGCCAGGGGGCGATTGGGAACCGGGGAGCTGTTTTTT,CSARSARGRLGTGELFF
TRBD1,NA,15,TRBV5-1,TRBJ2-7,TGCGCCAGCAGCTTGTTCCAGGGGGCAACCAACGAGCAGTACTTC,CASSLFQGATNEQYF
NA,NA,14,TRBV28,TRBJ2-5,TGTGCCAGCAGTTTTAGGGGATATCGGGAGACCCAGTACTTC,CASSFRGYRETQYF
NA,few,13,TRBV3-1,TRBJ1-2,TGTGCCAGCAGCCAGACCCTTGGGTATGGCTACACCTTC,CASSQTLGYGYTF
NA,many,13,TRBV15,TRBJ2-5,TGTGCCACCAGCAGAGATCTAGTGGAGACCCAGTACTTC,CATSRDLVETQYF
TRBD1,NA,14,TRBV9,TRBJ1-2,TGTGCCAGCAGCGTAGAGGGGGCAGGGTATGGCTACACCTTC,CASSVEGAGYGYTF
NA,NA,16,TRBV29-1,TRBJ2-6,TGCAGCGTTGACGGTGGCTCAAGCTCTGGGGCCAACGTCCTGACTTTC,CSVDGGSSSGANVLTF
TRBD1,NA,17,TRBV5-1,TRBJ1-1,TGCGCCAGCAGCTTGGGACAGGGGGCGGTAGGAAACACTGAAGCTTTCTTT,CASSLGQGAVGNTEAFF
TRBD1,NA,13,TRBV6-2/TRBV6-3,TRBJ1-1,TGTGCCAGCGACGACAGGGGGCTCACTGAAGCTTTCTTT,CASDDRGLTEAFF
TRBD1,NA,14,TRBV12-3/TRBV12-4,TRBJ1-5,TGTGCCAGCGGTCGGGACAGGGGGGATCAGCCCCAGCATTTT,CASGRDRGDQPQHF
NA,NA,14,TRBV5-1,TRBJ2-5,TGCGCCAGCAGCCAAGGTCAGCACCAAGAGACCCAGTACTTC,CASSQGQHQETQYF
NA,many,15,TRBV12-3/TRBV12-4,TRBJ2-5,TGTGCCAGCAGTTTGGGCCAGGGTAAGGGAGAGACCCAGTACTTC,CASSLGQGKGETQYF
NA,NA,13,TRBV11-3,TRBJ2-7,TGTGCCAGCAGCTTCGGCCCCCGGGACGAGCAGTACTTC,CASSFGPRDEQYF